This T cell receptor beta chain derives from a study of OX40 agonist ivuxolimab in advanced cancers. Overall study findings and caveats: At 0.1-3.0 mg/kg, partial responders had clonal expansion among the lowest observed.

On this clone itself: The antigen is undetermined.

V gave up 2 bases and J gave up 0 bases, with 8 bases separating them. Germline lookup yields CDR1 ENHRY and CDR2 SYGVKD. This CDR3 spans 15 amino acids. Measured with immunoSEQ multiplex PCR; TCRdb has only the in-frame clones, and not every one. The sample holds roughly 66,000 clones; over 80% are singletons and the top ten take 2% to 2.5%. This receptor was taken from an adult with an advanced solid tumor such as melanoma, head and neck, liver or kidney cancer. The chain carries TRBV10-3 and TRBJ1-3, with D unresolved. This specimen was CD4+ or CD8+ T cells sorted from blood, taken in a trial of the OX40 agonist ivuxolimab. This CDR3 is CAISEKSVSGNTIYF. DNA of the CDR3: TGTGCCATCAGTGAGAAATCAGTCTCTGGAAACACCATATATTTT.